The rows below give T cell receptor beta chains drawn from one sample of a study of early T cells in non-severe SARS-CoV-2 infection. TCRdb fed the 5' RACE reads into MiXCR, producing one record per CDR3 protein. The table has some 28,000 distinct CDR3 sequences, under 6% seen once. The sample comprised whole blood. The receptors were gathered from an adult who was a healthcare worker with PCR-confirmed SARS-CoV-2 infection or an uninfected control (not recorded which). Both conserved end residues are part of each CDR3. D genes are given only for firm matches. The size field is filled for only some rows; it gives once, few, many or a size class.

CDR3: CASSLAEQYEQYF
DNA: TGTGCCAGCAGTTTAGCGGAGCAGTACGAGCAGTACTTC
V: TRBV12-3/TRBV12-4
size: many
D: -
J: TRBJ2-7

CDR3: CSARDAQGTSYNEQFF
DNA: TGCAGTGCTAGAGATGCACAGGGTACCTCTTACAATGAGCAGTTCTTC
V: TRBV20-1
size: many
D: -
J: TRBJ2-1

CDR3: CASSLAGWGAEAFF
DNA: TGTGCCAGCAGCTTAGCGGGGTGGGGAGCTGAAGCTTTCTTT
V: TRBV7-2
size: many
D: -
J: TRBJ1-1

CDR3: CASRPRRTGPNTGELFF
DNA: TGTGCCAGCAGGCCTCGCCGGACAGGGCCAAACACCGGGGAGCTGTTTTTT
V: TRBV7-6
size: many
D: TRBD1
J: TRBJ2-2

CDR3: CASSLRTRGTDTQYF
DNA: TGTGCCAGCAGCTTACGGACACGCGGGACAGATACGCAGTATTTT
V: TRBV5-6
size: -
D: -
J: TRBJ2-3

CDR3: CASSRDDRPNQETQYF
DNA: TGTGCCAGCAGCCGCGATGACAGGCCAAACCAAGAGACCCAGTACTTC
V: TRBV7-6
size: many
D: -
J: TRBJ2-5

CDR3: CASSFSGRALYNEQFF
DNA: TGTGCCAGCAGCTTTAGCGGGAGAGCCCTATACAATGAGCAGTTCTTC
V: TRBV6-5
size: many
D: TRBD2
J: TRBJ2-1

CDR3: CASSPLAGGQFF
DNA: TGCGCCAGCAGCCCACTAGCGGGGGGGCAGTTCTTC
V: TRBV5-1
size: many
D: TRBD2
J: TRBJ2-1

CDR3: CSASGGLRGYTF
DNA: TGCAGTGCTAGCGGGGGGCTCAGGGGCTACACCTTC
V: TRBV20-1
size: many
D: -
J: TRBJ1-2

CDR3: CSALGSGNEQFF
DNA: TGCAGTGCTCTAGGGAGCGGGAATGAGCAGTTCTTC
V: TRBV20-1
size: medium-sized
D: -
J: TRBJ2-1